Described below is a single T cell receptor (beta chain) sequence and its context. Its antigen is undetermined. The V and J ends lost 3 bases and 7 bases, in that order; junction bases with no gene match: 4. The CDR3 sequence is 14 residues long. Germline CDR1 SGDLS, CDR2 YYNGEE. The sample originates from a study of shared clonotypes between healthy human individuals. General study results and limits: Sorted-subset sequencing was shown by rarefaction to be incomplete despite large depth. Non-shared clonotypes showed lower generation probabilities than clonotypes common to all four donors.

Donation came from healthy HIV-negative adults that had no recent acute infections or vaccinations. Subsets obtained from CD4+ cells comprised CD45RA+ naive and CD45RA-negative memory cells. Here immunoSEQ multiplex PCR was the method, and the copy in TCRdb shows in-frame clones only, minus some. This sample has about a million clones, with approximately 68% found just once. This rearrangement joins TRBV9 to TRBJ1-6; 7 positions match TRBD1. This sequence originates from a man in his late teens or twenties in good health. Source material: memory CD4+ T cells sorted from blood. The subset was: CD45RA-negative fraction. The CDR3 here is CASSETGRNSPLHF. The DNA for the CDR3 is TGTGCCAGCAGCGAGACAGGGCGGAATTCACCCCTCCACTTT.